The entry below gives a single T cell receptor beta chain sequence along with its context. In the original workflow: For nucleated cells, counts were estimated from reference gene primer amplification. Clones were sequenced by immunoSEQ multiplex PCR, and TCRdb holds only the in-frame ones, with some missing. The V and J calls and clone size are taken from that table; D and trimming were inferred from the DNA. Of hundreds of thousands of clones in the sample, 85% to 90% were seen once. The data belong to a study of blood T cell repertoires in COVID-19. Study at large: COVID-19 samples from acute and convalescent phases originated in the United States, Italy and Spain.

All enrollees were roughly 18 to 90 years old and from fewer than 25 US areas. Cohort placement rested on clinical history that participants reported themselves. This CDR3 spans 12 amino acids. V was trimmed by 7 bases and J by 0 bases, leaving 9 bases between them. The germline V gene has CDR1 SQVTM and CDR2 ANQGSEA. Material: PBMCs or T cells enriched from blood (not recorded which). The origin of this receptor is a man aged 25 to 45 who had recovered from COVID-19. V gene TRBV29-1 combines with J gene TRBJ1-1; perhaps TRBD1 as D (5 bases). The CDR3 protein is CSGRVMNTEAFF. In DNA form, the CDR3 reads TGCAGCGGCAGGGTCATGAACACTGAAGCTTTCTTT.